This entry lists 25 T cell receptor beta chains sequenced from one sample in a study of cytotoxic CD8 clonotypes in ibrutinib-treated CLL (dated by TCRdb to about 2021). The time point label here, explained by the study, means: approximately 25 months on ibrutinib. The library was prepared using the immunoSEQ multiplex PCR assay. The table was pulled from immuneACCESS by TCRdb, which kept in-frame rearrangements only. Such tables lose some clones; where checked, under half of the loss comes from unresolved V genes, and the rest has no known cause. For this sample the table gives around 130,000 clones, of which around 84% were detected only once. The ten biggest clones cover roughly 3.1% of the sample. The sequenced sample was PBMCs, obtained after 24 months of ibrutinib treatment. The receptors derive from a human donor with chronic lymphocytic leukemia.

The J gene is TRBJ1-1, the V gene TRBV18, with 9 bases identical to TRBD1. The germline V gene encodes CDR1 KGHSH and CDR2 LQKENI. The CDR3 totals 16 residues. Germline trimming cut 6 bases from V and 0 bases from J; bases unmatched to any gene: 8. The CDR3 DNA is TGTGCCAGCTCTCCTACAGGGGGCTCCCTGAACACTGAAGCTTTCTTT. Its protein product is CASSPTGGSLNTEAFF.

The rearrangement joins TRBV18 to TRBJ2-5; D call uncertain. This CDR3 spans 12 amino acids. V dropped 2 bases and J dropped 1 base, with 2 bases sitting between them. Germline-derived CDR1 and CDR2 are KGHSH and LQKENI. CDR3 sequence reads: CASSPVQETQYF. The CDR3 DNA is TGTGCCAGCTCACCAGTCCAAGAGACCCAGTACTTC.

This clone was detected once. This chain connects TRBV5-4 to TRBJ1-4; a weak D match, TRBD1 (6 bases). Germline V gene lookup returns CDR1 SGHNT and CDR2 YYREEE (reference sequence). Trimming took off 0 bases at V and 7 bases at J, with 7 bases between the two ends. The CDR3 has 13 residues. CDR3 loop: CASSLGQAEKLFF. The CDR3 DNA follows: TGTGCCAGCAGCTTGGGACAGGCTGAAAAACTGTTTTTT.

The CDR3 here is CASMGGLGSYEQYF. The DNA of the CDR3 is TGTGCCAGCATGGGGGGGTTGGGCTCCTACGAGCAGTACTTC. The chain is built from TRBV2 and TRBJ2-7, with 7 bases fitting TRBD2. This CDR3 has 14 residues. The V gene end was trimmed by 7 bases and the J gene end by 0 bases; junction bases not matched to a gene: 6. Germline V gene data show CDR1 as SNHLY and CDR2 as FYNNEI. Complete variable domain (other parts from reference TRBV2 and TRBJ2-7): EPEVTQTPSHQVTQMGQEVILRCVPISNHLYFYWYRQILGQKVEFLVSFYNNEISEKSEIFDDQFSVERPDGSNFTLKIRSTKLEDSAMYFCASMGGLGSYEQYFGPGTRLTVT.

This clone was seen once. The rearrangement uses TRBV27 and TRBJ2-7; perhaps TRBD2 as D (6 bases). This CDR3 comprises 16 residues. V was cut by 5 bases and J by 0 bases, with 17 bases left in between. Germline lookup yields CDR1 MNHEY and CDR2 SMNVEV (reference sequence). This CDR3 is CASSPYKPGSSYEQYF. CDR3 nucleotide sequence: TGTGCCAGCAGTCCGTATAAACCCGGGAGCTCCTACGAGCAGTACTTC.

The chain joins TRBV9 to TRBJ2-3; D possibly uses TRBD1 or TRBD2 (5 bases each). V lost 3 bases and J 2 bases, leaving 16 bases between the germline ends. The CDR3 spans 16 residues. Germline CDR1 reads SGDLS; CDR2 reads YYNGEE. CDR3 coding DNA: TGTGCCAGCAGCGCGCAGAGGGGTCAGAACACAGATACGCAGTATTTT. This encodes CASSAQRGQNTDTQYF. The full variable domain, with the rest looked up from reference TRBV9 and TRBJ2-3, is DSGVTQTPKHLITATGQRVTLRCSPRSGDLSVYWYQQSLDQGLQFLIQYYNGEERAKGNILERFSAQQFPDLHSELNLSSLELGDSALYFCASSAQRGQNTDTQYFGPGTRLTVL.

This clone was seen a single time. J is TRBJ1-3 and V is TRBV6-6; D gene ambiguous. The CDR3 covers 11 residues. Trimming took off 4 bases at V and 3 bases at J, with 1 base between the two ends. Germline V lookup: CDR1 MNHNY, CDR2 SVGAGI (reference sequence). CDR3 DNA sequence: TGTGCCAGCAGTTTTGGAAACACCATATATTTT. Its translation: CASSFGNTIYF.

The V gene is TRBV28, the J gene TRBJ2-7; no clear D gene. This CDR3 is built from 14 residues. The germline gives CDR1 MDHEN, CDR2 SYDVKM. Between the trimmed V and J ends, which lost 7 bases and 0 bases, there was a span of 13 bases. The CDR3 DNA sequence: TGTGCCAGCACCCGGACGTCGAGCTCCTACGAGCAGTACTTC. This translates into CASTRTSSSYEQYF.

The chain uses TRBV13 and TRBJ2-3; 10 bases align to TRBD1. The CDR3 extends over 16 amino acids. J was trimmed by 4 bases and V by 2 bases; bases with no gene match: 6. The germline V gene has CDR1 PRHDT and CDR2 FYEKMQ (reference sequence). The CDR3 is CASSLTGQGYSDTQYF. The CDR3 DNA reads TGTGCCAGCAGCTTAACGGGACAGGGGTACTCAGATACGCAGTATTTT.

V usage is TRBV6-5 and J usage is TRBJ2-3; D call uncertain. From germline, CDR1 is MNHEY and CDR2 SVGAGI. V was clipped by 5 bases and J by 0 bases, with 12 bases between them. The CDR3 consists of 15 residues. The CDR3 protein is CASSPSHSSTDTQYF. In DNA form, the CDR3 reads TGTGCCAGCAGTCCAAGTCATTCTAGCACAGATACGCAGTATTTT.

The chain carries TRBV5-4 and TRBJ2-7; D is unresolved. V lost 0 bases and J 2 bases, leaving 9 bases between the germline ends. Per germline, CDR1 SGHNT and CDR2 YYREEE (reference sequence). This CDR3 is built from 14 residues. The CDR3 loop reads CASSLAGRTYEQYF. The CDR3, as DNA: TGTGCCAGCAGCTTGGCCGGCAGAACCTACGAGCAGTACTTC.

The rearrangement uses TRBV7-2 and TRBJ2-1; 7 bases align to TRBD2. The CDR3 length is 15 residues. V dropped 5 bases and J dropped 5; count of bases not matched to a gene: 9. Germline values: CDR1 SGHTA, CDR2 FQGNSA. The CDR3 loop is CASSVGLGRNNEQFF. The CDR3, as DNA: TGTGCCAGCAGCGTTGGACTAGGAAGAAACAATGAGCAGTTCTTC.

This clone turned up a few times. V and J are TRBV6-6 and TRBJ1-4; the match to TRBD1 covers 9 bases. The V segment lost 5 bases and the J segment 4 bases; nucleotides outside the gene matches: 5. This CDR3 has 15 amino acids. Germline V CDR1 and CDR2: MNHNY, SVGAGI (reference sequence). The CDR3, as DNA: TGTGCCAGCAGTCCCCCGGGACAGGGTAATGAAAAACTGTTTTTT. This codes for CASSPPGQGNEKLFF.

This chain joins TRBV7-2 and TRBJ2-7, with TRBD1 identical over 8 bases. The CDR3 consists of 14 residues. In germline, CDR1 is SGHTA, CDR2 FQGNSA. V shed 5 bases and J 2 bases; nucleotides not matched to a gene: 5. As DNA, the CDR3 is TGTGCCAGCAGCGCTGGGACAGGAGCCTACGAGCAGTACTTC. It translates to CASSAGTGAYEQYF.

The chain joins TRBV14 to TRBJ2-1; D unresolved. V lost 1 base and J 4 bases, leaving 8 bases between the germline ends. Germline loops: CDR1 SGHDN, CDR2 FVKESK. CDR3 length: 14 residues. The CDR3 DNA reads TGTGCCAGCAGCCAAGTCCACAGATACAATGAGCAGTTCTTC. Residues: CASSQVHRYNEQFF.

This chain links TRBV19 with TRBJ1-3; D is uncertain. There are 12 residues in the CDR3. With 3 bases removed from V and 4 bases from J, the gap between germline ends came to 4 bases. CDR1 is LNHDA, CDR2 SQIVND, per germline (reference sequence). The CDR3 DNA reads TGTGCCAGTAGTATTCTCGGAAACACCATATATTTT. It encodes CASSILGNTIYF.

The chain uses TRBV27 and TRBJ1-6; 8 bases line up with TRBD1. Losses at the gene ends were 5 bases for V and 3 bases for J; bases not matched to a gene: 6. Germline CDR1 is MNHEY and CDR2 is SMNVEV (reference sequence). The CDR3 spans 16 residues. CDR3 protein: CASSPRQGFYNSPLHF. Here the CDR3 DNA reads TGTGCCAGCAGTCCCCGACAGGGGTTCTATAATTCACCCCTCCACTTT.

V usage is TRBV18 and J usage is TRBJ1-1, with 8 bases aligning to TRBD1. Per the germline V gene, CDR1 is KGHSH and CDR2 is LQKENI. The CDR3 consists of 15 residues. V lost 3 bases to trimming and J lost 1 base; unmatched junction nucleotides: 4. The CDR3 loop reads CASSPRDRKNTEAFF. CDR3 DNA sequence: TGTGCCAGCTCACCTCGGGACAGGAAGAACACTGAAGCTTTCTTT.

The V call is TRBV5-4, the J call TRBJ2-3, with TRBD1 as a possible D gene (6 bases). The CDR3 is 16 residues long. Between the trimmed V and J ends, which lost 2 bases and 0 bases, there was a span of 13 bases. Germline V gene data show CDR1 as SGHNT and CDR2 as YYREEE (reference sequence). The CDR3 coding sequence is TGTGCCAGCAGCTTCATCGACAGGCCAAGCACAGATACGCAGTATTTT. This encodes CASSFIDRPSTDTQYF.

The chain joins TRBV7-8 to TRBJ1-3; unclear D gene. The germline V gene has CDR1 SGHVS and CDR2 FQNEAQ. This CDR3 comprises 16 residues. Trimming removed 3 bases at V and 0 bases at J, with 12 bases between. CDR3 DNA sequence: TGTGCCAGCAGCTTGGAAGGGCCCAACTCTGGAAACACCATATATTTT. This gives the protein CASSLEGPNSGNTIYF.

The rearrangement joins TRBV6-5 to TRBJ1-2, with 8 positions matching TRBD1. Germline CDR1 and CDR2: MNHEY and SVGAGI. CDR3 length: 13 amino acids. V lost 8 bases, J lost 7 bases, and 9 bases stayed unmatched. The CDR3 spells CASRTSRGPGYTF. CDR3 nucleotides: TGTGCCAGCCGGACGTCCAGGGGGCCTGGCTACACCTTC.

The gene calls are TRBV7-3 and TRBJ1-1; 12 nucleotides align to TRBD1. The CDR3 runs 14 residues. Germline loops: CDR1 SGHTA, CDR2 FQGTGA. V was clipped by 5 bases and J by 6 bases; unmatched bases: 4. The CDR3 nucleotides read TGTGCCAGCAGCAAGGGACAGGGGGCCTCTGAAGCTTTCTTT. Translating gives CASSKGQGASEAFF.

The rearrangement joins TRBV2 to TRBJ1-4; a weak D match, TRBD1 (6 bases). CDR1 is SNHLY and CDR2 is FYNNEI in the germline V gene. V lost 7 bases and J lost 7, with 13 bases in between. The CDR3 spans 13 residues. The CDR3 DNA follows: TGTGCCAGCACGGGGGCAGTGGGTGAAAAACTGTTTTTT. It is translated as CASTGAVGEKLFF.

The CDR3 loop reads CASSLEEAAPEAFF. The CDR3 nucleotides read TGTGCCAGCAGCTTAGAAGAGGCGGCCCCTGAAGCTTTCTTT. V usage is TRBV7-2 and J usage is TRBJ1-1; D is unclear. CDR1 and CDR2 from the germline V gene are SGHTA and FQGNSA. Trimming shortened V by 1 base and J by 6 bases, and 12 bases separated the two germline ends. The CDR3 is 14 residues long.

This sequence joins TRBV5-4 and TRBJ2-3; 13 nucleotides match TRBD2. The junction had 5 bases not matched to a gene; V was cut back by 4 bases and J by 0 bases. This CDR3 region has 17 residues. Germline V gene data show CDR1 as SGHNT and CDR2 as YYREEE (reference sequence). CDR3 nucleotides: TGTGCCAGCAGCGGAGGGACTAGCGGGACTAGCACAGATACGCAGTATTTT. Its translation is CASSGGTSGTSTDTQYF.